The 26 T cell receptor beta chains given below trace back to one sample, sequenced in a study of CXCR3-negative and CXCR3-positive naive CD8 T cells. In preparing the TRB cDNA libraries, 5' RACE with UMI labels was used. TCRdb re-called the 5' RACE reads and shows each CDR3 protein once, DNA omitted. The sample's table shows about 62,000 distinct CDR3 sequences. Sequenced material: naive CXCR3- CD8+ T cells from blood. Specified subset: CD45RO-CCR7+CD27+CD95- naive CD8+ T cells lacking CXCR3 (TNR3-). The origin of the receptors is a human donor in good health. Some clones in this sample may be carry-over from other donors' samples.

The chain has TRBV12-3 or TRBV12-4 and TRBJ2-2. The CDR3 contains 14 residues. This CDR3 is CASSDPDGTGELFF.

The V call is TRBV20-1, the J call TRBJ2-7. Germline V lookup: CDR1 DFQATT, CDR2 SNEGSKA (reference sequence). The CDR3 runs to 13 residues. CDR3 in amino acids: CSARDLQRFEQYF.

The chain joins TRBV7-3 to TRBJ2-1; the TCRdb D gene call, TRBD2, has no DNA to confirm it. The CDR3 sequence is 21 residues long. Germline CDR1 SGHTA, CDR2 FQGTGA. The CDR3 spells CASSFNPGLAGGTSSYNEQFF.

The chain joins TRBV6-5 to TRBJ1-6. The CDR3 is 14 amino acids. The germline gives CDR1 MNHEY, CDR2 SVGAGI. CDR3 sequence reads: CASSYRQYNSPLHF.

The J gene is TRBJ2-7, the V gene TRBV13. Germline loops: CDR1 PRHDT, CDR2 FYEKMQ (reference sequence). The CDR3 has 15 amino acids. The CDR3 region is CASSPRLGASYEQYF.

The chain joins TRBV7-3 to TRBJ2-2; the D call from TCRdb, TRBD1, cannot be confirmed without DNA. CDR3 length: 17 residues. Germline values: CDR1 SGHTA, CDR2 FQGTGA. The chain's CDR3 is CASGSTRGGLNTGELFF.

The chain combines TRBV29-1 with TRBJ1-4; no DNA is available, so the TRBD1 call from TCRdb remains unchecked. The CDR3 runs to 12 residues. Germline assignment: CDR1 SQVTM and CDR2 ANQGSEA. This CDR3 reads CSVWLTGEKLFF.

The chain joins TRBV29-1 to TRBJ2-5. CDR3 length equals 12 residues. Germline V gene lookup returns CDR1 SQVTM and CDR2 ANQGSEA. CDR3 sequence reads: CSVELIAQTQYF. Looking up the rest from reference TRBV29-1 and TRBJ2-5 gives the full variable domain: SAVISQKPSRDICQRGTSLTIQCQVDSQVTMMFWYRQQPGQSLTLIATANQGSEATYESGFVIDKFPISRPNLTFSTLTVSNMSPEDSSIYLCSVELIAQTQYFGPGTRLLVL.

The V gene is TRBV19, the J gene TRBJ1-1. The CDR3 length is 15 residues. Germline CDR1 LNHDA, CDR2 SQIVND (reference sequence). CDR3 amino acids: CASSIGRSGGTEAFF.

The chain combines TRBV20-1 with TRBJ1-1. Germline V gene data show CDR1 as DFQATT and CDR2 as SNEGSKA (reference sequence). The CDR3 is 13 amino acids. This chain's CDR3 is CSANWGMNTEAFF.

The chain links TRBV9 to TRBJ2-1; the TRBD1 assignment by TCRdb is unverifiable without DNA. Looked up from germline, CDR1 is SGDLS and CDR2 is YYNGEE. The CDR3 extends over 16 amino acids. The CDR3 protein is CASSAPDSRPYNEQFF.

The chain is built from TRBV5-4 and TRBJ2-5; TCRdb picks TRBD1, but there is no DNA to check that call. Germline V gene lookup returns CDR1 SGHNT and CDR2 YYREEE (reference sequence). The length of the CDR3 is 15 residues. The CDR3 loop is CASSPPTGLRETQYF.

This chain links TRBV7-9 with TRBJ2-7; TCRdb's D gene call, TRBD1, goes unchecked for lack of DNA. The CDR3 totals 15 residues. Germline V gene data show CDR1 as SEHNR and CDR2 as FQNEAQ (reference sequence). The CDR3 loop is CASSPPGRVRDEQYF.

This rearrangement joins TRBV29-1 to TRBJ2-2; lacking DNA, the TRBD1 call made by TCRdb goes unchecked. Germline values: CDR1 SQVTM, CDR2 ANQGSEA. The CDR3 runs 15 residues. The CDR3 spells CSVEDPGGDTGELFF.

The rearrangement links TRBV7-3 to TRBJ1-3; the D call of TRBD1 rests on TCRdb alone, since no DNA is present to check it. This CDR3 has 16 amino acids. Germline V gives CDR1 SGHTA, CDR2 FQGTGA. The CDR3 sequence: CASSLKGGSDGNTIYF. Full variable domain (remainder filled in from reference TRBV7-3 and TRBJ1-3): GAGVSQTPSNKVTEKGKYVELRCDPISGHTALYWYRQSLGQGPEFLIYFQGTGAADDSGLPNDRFFAVRPEGSVSTLKIQRTERGDSAVYLCASSLKGGSDGNTIYFGEGSWLTVV.

The chain combines TRBV7-8 with TRBJ2-7; TCRdb returns TRBD1, unconfirmable since there is no DNA. The CDR3 has 15 residues. Germline CDR1 SGHVS, CDR2 FQNEAQ. CDR3 in amino acids: CASNPGQGLSYEQYF.

This chain joins TRBV10-3 and TRBJ2-5. The CDR3 covers 15 residues. CDR1 ENHRY and CDR2 SYGVKD come from the germline V gene. The CDR3 spells CAISESGRQQETQYF.

The gene calls are TRBV4-1 and TRBJ2-1. Germline CDR1 is MGHRA and CDR2 is YSYEKL. CDR3 length equals 12 residues. The CDR3 here is CASSQVSNEQFF.

The rearrangement joins TRBV20-1 to TRBJ2-7; checking the TCRdb D call of TRBD2 is not possible without DNA. The CDR3 has 15 amino acids. Germline lookup yields CDR1 DFQATT and CDR2 SNEGSKA (reference sequence). This chain's CDR3 is CSARGLLSASYEQYF.

The chain has TRBV20-1 and TRBJ1-5; TCRdb lists TRBD1, though no DNA is available to test this call. The germline CDR1 and CDR2 sequences are DFQATT and SNEGSKA (reference sequence). This CDR3 contains 14 residues. CDR3 sequence reads: CSVRTGVNFQPQHF.

The V gene is TRBV12-3 or TRBV12-4, the J gene TRBJ2-7. The CDR3 is 12 residues long. CDR3 in amino acids: CASRMGSYEQYF.

V and J are TRBV6-2 or TRBV6-3 and TRBJ1-6. This CDR3 has 14 residues. Germline V gives CDR1 MNHEY, CDR2 SVGEGT. The CDR3 region is CASTPLEAATPLHF.

This chain's CDR3 is CSVPAAGGRDEQYF. The V gene is TRBV29-1, the J gene TRBJ2-7; TCRdb returns TRBD1, unconfirmable since there is no DNA. Germline CDR1 reads SQVTM; CDR2 reads ANQGSEA. The CDR3 is 14 residues long.

The chain recombines TRBV6-5 with TRBJ1-1. In germline, CDR1 is MNHEY, CDR2 SVGAGI. This CDR3 contains 15 residues. CDR3 in amino acids: CASTPTGGGRTEAFF.

This chain links TRBV19 with TRBJ1-1; TCRdb's assignment of TRBD1 cannot be checked, as there is no DNA. The CDR3 consists of 11 residues. CDR1 LNHDA and CDR2 SQIVND come from the germline V gene (reference sequence). The CDR3 sequence is CASGGYAEAFF.

This chain uses TRBV28 with TRBJ2-1; the TCRdb call, TRBD1, lacks DNA for checking. Germline CDR1 and CDR2: MDHEN and SYDVKM. The CDR3 length is 16 residues. CDR3 loop: CASSLGQRTIYNEQFF.